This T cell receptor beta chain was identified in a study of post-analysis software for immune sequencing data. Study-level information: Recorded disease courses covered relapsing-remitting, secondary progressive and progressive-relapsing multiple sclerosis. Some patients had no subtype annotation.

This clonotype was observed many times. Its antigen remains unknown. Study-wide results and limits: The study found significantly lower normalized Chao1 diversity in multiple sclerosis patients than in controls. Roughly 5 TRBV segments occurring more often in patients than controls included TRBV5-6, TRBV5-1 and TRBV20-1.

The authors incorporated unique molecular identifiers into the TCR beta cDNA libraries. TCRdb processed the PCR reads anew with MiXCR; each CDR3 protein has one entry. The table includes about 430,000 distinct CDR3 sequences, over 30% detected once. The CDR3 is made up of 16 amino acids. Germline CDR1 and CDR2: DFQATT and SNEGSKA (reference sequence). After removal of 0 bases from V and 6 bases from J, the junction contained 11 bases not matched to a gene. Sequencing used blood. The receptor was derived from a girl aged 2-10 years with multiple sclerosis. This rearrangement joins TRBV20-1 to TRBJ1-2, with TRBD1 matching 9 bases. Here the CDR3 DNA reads TGCAGTGCTAGAGATACGGGGACAGGGCCCCAAGATGGCTACACCTTC. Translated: CSARDTGTGPQDGYTF.